Listed below are T cell receptor beta chains from one sample, sequenced in a study of blood T cells in healthy people across ages. One entry per CDR3 protein results from TCRdb running MiXCR on the 5' RACE reads. The sample lists about 1.6 million distinct CDR3 sequences, roughly 32% occurring once. What was sequenced was blood. These receptors were taken from a woman between 25 and 40 years old in good health. CDR3s include the opening cysteine and the closing phenylalanine or tryptophan. A D gene is named only where the DNA matches it firmly. Only part of the rows carry a size: once, few, many, or a class if the clone is expanded.

V	size	D	J	DNA	CDR3
TRBV7-9	-	TRBD1	TRBJ1-6	TGTGCCAGCGGCTTGTCCGGGACAGGGGGCGATTCACCCCTCCACTTT	CASGLSGTGGDSPLHF
TRBV20-1	-	TRBD1	TRBJ2-7	TGCAGTGCTAGAGAGACGACAGGGAGTGACTACGAGCAGTACTTC	CSARETTGSDYEQYF
TRBV12-3/TRBV12-4	many	-	TRBJ2-3	TGTGCCAGCAGTCAAACCCACACAGATACGCAGTATTTT	CASSQTHTDTQYF
TRBV20-1	few	TRBD2	TRBJ2-7	TGCAGTGCTAGAGATATGAGGGAGGGCGCGGGTCAGCAGTACTTC	CSARDMREGAGQQYF
TRBV4-2	-	-	TRBJ2-7	TGTGCCAGCAGCCAACTTCCTCAGGGAGCCTACGGCCAGTACTTC	CASSQLPQGAYGQYF
TRBV27	-	-	TRBJ2-1	TGTGCCAGCAGCCCGTTGTGGGCGTACTACGACAATGAGCAGTTCTTC	CASSPLWAYYDNEQFF
TRBV20-1	few	TRBD1	TRBJ1-2	TGCAGTGCTAGACCAGAGGGACAGGGGGCCTGGCTGGACACCTTC	CSARPEGQGAWLDTF
TRBV11-2	few	-	TRBJ2-6	TGTGCCAGCAGGGTCTTGGCTGGGGCCAACGTCCTGACTTTC	CASRVLAGANVLTF
TRBV9	-	-	TRBJ2-5	TGTGCCAGCAGCGTAGATGCGGGACACAAGCAAGAGACCCAGTACTTC	CASSVDAGHKQETQYF
TRBV5-1	few	-	TRBJ2-6	TGCGCCAGCAGCTTGGATGTTGGGGCCAACGTCCTGACTTTC	CASSLDVGANVLTF
TRBV6-2/TRBV6-3	few	-	TRBJ2-7	TGTGCCAGCAGTGACAACCCACGGACTTTATTTCGCTACGAGCAGTACTTC	CASSDNPRTLFRYEQYF
TRBV7-6	few	-	TRBJ2-1	TGTGCCAGCAGCCTCCGGGCAGCTACTAACAATGAGCAGTTCTTC	CASSLRAATNNEQFF
TRBV7-6	-	-	TRBJ2-7	TGTGCCGGCAGCTTAGACAGCCCCTACCAGGCCTACGAGCAGTACTTC	CAGSLDSPYQAYEQYF
TRBV20-1	-	-	TRBJ1-4	TGCAGTGCTAGGGGCAGGGCTTATAATGAAAAACTGTTTTTT	CSARGRAYNEKLFF
TRBV6-4	-	-	TRBJ1-1	TGTGCCAGCAGTGCCAGTAGGCGAGGTGAAGCTTTCTTT	CASSASRRGEAFF
TRBV25-1	-	-	TRBJ1-6	TGTGCCAGCAGTGAAATTGGTGTGTCACCACTCCACTTT	CASSEIGVSPLHF
TRBV7-2	many	-	TRBJ2-7	TGTGCCAGCAGCTCCCAGGCCTCCTACGAGCAGTACTTC	CASSSQASYEQYF
TRBV10-1	many	-	TRBJ2-3	TGCGCCAGCAGTGAGGGGGCTAGAGATACGCAGTATTTT	CASSEGARDTQYF
TRBV3-1	-	-	TRBJ1-4	TGTGCCAGCAGCCAGTTCACAGGGTCCACTAATGAAAAACTGTTTTTT	CASSQFTGSTNEKLFF
TRBV20-1	few	TRBD2	TRBJ2-7	TGCAGTGCTCGCCGGACTAGCGATCCCTTCGAGCAGTACTTC	CSARRTSDPFEQYF
TRBV13	few	TRBD1	TRBJ1-3	TGTGCCAGCAGCTCCCGACAGGGGGCTACCGGAAACACCATATATTTT	CASSSRQGATGNTIYF
TRBV5-1	-	TRBD2	TRBJ2-1	TGCGCCAGCAGCTATACTAGCGGGCCCTCCTACAATGAGCAGTTCTTC	CASSYTSGPSYNEQFF
TRBV25-1	-	-	TRBJ2-7	TGTGCCAGCAGAGAAGGACATAACGAGCAGTACTTC	CASREGHNEQYF
TRBV20-1	once	-	TRBJ2-5	TGCAGTGCTAGAGATCTCTTGATGACGGGTGCCACCTCAACCCAAGAGACCCAGTACTTC	CSARDLLMTGATSTQETQYF
TRBV29-1	many	-	TRBJ2-7	TGCAGCGTGAGTTCCGACGGGGGACGCTCCTACGAGCAGTACTTC	CSVSSDGGRSYEQYF
TRBV12-3/TRBV12-4	-	TRBD1	TRBJ2-1	TGTGCCAGCAGTCACCAGGGACAGGGTCTTAATGAGCAGTTCTTC	CASSHQGQGLNEQFF
TRBV20-1	many	TRBD2	TRBJ2-1	TGCAGTGCGGACGACTCGGGAGGCCATGAGCAGTTCTTC	CSADDSGGHEQFF
TRBV28	few	-	TRBJ1-5	TGTGCCAGCAGTCCCCCTTTAGGGGGTAATCAGCCCCAGCATTTT	CASSPPLGGNQPQHF
TRBV20-1	few	-	TRBJ2-6	TGCAGTGCTAGGGCCCGCTCTGGGGCCAACGTCCTGACTTTC	CSARARSGANVLTF
TRBV3-1	few	-	TRBJ1-1	TGTGCCAGCAGCCCAGGAATAGGGTTCCAAGCTTTCTTT	CASSPGIGFQAFF
TRBV5-1	many	-	TRBJ2-7	TGCGCCAGCAGCCCGGTGGGTACGTCCTACGAGCAGTACTTC	CASSPVGTSYEQYF
TRBV5-6	-	TRBD1	TRBJ2-7	TGTGCCAGCAGCTCTACGCCGGGACAGGGACTGGAAGGCGAGCAGTACTTC	CASSSTPGQGLEGEQYF
TRBV5-6	-	-	TRBJ1-2	TGTGCCAGCAGCGCGCCACCAACAGGTGACTATGGCTACACCTTC	CASSAPPTGDYGYTF
TRBV18	-	TRBD1	TRBJ2-2	TGTGCCAGCTCACTAATCTCCGGCGGACAGGGAAACACCGGGGAGCTGTTTTTT	CASSLISGGQGNTGELFF
TRBV20-1	few	TRBD2	TRBJ2-1	TGCAGTGCTGGCGGGACTAGCGGGAGGCATCGGAATGAGCAGTTCTTC	CSAGGTSGRHRNEQFF
TRBV6-1	once	-	TRBJ2-2	TGTGCCCGCAGTAAATCCGGGACAACACGTTTCACCGGGGAGCTGTTTTTT	CARSKSGTTRFTGELFF
TRBV20-1	once	TRBD2	TRBJ2-7	TGCAGTGCTAGAGACGGGGGGGGGACCTACGAGCAGTACTTC	CSARDGGGTYEQYF
TRBV3-1	-	TRBD2	TRBJ2-7	TGTGCCAGCAGCCACGGAGTAGCGGGGACTGGGGGCCTCGAGCAGTACTTC	CASSHGVAGTGGLEQYF
TRBV12-3/TRBV12-4	-	-	TRBJ1-1	TGTGCCAGCAGAGGGACAACCCCCTCAGGCACTGAAGCTTTCTTT	CASRGTTPSGTEAFF
TRBV20-1	-	-	TRBJ1-5	TGCAGTGCCAAAGGCTACAGGGTGGGGAGTGGTAGCAATCGGCCCCAGCATTTT	CSAKGYRVGSGSNRPQHF